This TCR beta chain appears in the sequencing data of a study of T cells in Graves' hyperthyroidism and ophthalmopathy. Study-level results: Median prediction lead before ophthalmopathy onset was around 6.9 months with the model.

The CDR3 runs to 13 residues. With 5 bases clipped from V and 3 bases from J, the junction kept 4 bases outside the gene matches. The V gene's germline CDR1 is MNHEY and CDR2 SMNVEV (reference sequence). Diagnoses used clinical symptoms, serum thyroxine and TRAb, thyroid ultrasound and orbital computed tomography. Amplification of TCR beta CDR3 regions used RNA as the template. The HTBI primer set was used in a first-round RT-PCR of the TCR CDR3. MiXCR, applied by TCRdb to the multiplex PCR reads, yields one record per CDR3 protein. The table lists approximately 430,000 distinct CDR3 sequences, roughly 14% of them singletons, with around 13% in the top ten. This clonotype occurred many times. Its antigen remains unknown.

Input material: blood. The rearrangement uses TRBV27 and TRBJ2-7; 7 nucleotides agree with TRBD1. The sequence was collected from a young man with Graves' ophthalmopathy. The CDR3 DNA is TGTGCCAGCAGTCAACAGGGGTTCTACGAGCAGTACTTC. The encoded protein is CASSQQGFYEQYF.